The 21 T cell receptor beta chains reported below all come from one sample, sequenced in a study of identical twins (dated by TCRdb to about 2016). Library generation was performed with 5' RACE. Sequencing relied on an Illumina HiSeq 2000. TCRdb's own reprocessing of the public reads used fastp at Q25 and MiXCR and kept productive beta chains. Rows with a matching CDR3 protein are joined into one entry that keeps the most common DNA and genes. The sample table holds hundreds of thousands of distinct CDR3 sequences, of which about 18% were seen once. The ten top clones hold about 12% of the sample. The same specimen was also included in a second study, on T cells expressing NK-cell markers.

The sequenced sample consisted of PBMCs. The receptor set was obtained from a woman aged 18-29 years in good health.

This clonotype came up once. This chain uses TRBV2 with TRBJ2-7, with 10 nucleotides matching TRBD1. V lost 4 bases and J lost 2; bases outside the gene matches: 11. Germline V CDR1 and CDR2: SNHLY, FYNNEI. CDR3 length: 17 amino acids. The CDR3 loop is CASSGTWDRGSPYEQYF. The CDR3 DNA reads as TGTGCCAGCAGTGGGACATGGGACAGGGGAAGCCCCTACGAGCAGTACTTC.

This clonotype has just a few counts. V gene TRBV7-9 combines with J gene TRBJ2-5, with D unclear. V lost 11 bases to trimming and J lost 2 bases, with 9 bases between them. The CDR3 has 11 amino acids. Germline loops: CDR1 SEHNR, CDR2 FQNEAQ (reference sequence). This CDR3 reads CALSPQETQYF. The CDR3 DNA reads as TGTGCCTTGTCGCCACAAGAGACCCAGTACTTC.

This clonotype was recorded a few times. The V and J genes are TRBV11-1 and TRBJ2-1; TRBD1 might be the D (6 bases). The V end was cut by 5 bases, the J end by 4 bases, with 24 bases between. This CDR3 spans 18 amino acids. CDR1 and CDR2 from the germline V gene are SGHAT and FQDESV (reference sequence). Here the CDR3 DNA reads TGTGCCAGCAGCACGCGTTTTGGACAGCACAGAATATACAATGAGCAGTTCTTC. This sequence encodes CASSTRFGQHRIYNEQFF.

The gene calls are TRBV25-1 and TRBJ1-1; 8 bases match TRBD1. Unmatched junction bases numbered 3, after V lost 3 bases and J lost 3 bases. The CDR3 length is 14 residues. Germline-derived CDR1 and CDR2 are MGHDK and SYGVNS. Written as DNA, the CDR3 is TGTGCCAGCAGTGAGGCCAGGGGGCACACTGAAGCTTTCTTT. It yields the protein CASSEARGHTEAFF. The full variable domain, in which reference TRBV25-1 and TRBJ1-1 provide the parts outside the CDR3, is EADIYQTPRYLVIGTGKKITLECSQTMGHDKMYWYQQDPGMELHLIHYSYGVNSTEKGDLSSESTVSRIRTEHFPLTLESARPSHTSQYLCASSEARGHTEAFFGQGTRLTVV.

This clonotype was observed a handful of times. The chain employs TRBV7-9 and TRBJ2-3; D possibly corresponds to TRBD2 (6 bases). Germline values: CDR1 SEHNR, CDR2 FQNEAQ (reference sequence). The CDR3 contains 17 residues. V lost 2 bases, J lost 1 base, and 16 bases lay in between. In DNA, the CDR3 is TGTGCCAGCAGCTTAATAACAGAAGTAGCGGGCACAGATACGCAGTATTTT. Protein: CASSLITEVAGTDTQYF.

This chain joins TRBV6-6 and TRBJ2-7; D is unclear. Germline CDR1 and CDR2: MNHNY and SVGAGI (reference sequence). Trimming took off 5 bases at V and 6 bases at J, with 11 bases between the two ends. The CDR3 loop spans 12 amino acids. Written as DNA, the CDR3 is TGTGCCAGCAGTGATCAAGATGGCGAGCAGTACTTC. This sequence encodes CASSDQDGEQYF.

This sequence joins TRBV20-1 and TRBJ1-3; possibly TRBD1 for D (5 bases). CDR1 and CDR2 from the germline V gene are DFQATT and SNEGSKA (reference sequence). V lost 3 bases and J 0 bases, leaving 12 bases between the germline ends. The length of the CDR3 is 15 residues. The CDR3 sequence: CSASGAAGSGNTIYF. In DNA, the CDR3 is TGCAGTGCTAGTGGGGCGGCCGGCTCTGGAAACACCATATATTTT.

This clonotype was counted a few times. The chain carries TRBV2 and TRBJ2-7; D possibly corresponds to TRBD1 (6 bases). The germline V and J ends were trimmed by 8 bases and 2 bases, with 16 bases remaining between them. CDR1 SNHLY and CDR2 FYNNEI come from the germline V gene. The CDR3 is made up of 14 amino acids. Here the CDR3 reads CASGKRDTTYEQYF. The DNA of the CDR3 is TGTGCCAGCGGTAAACGGGACACAACCTACGAGCAGTACTTC.

This clonotype was detected a few times. The V gene is TRBV29-1, the J gene TRBJ2-3, with D uncertain. Germline V gives CDR1 SQVTM, CDR2 ANQGSEA. V was pared by 8 bases and J by 1 base, with 7 bases between. The CDR3 is 11 amino acids. CDR3 sequence: CSLLRTDTQYF. CDR3 in DNA: TGCAGCCTGTTACGCACAGATACGCAGTATTTT.

The V gene is TRBV29-1, the J gene TRBJ2-7; 7 positions agree with TRBD1. The CDR3 contains 13 residues. The V gene's germline CDR1 is SQVTM and CDR2 ANQGSEA. The V segment lost 6 bases and the J segment 6 bases; nucleotides outside the gene matches: 11. In nucleotides, the CDR3 is TGCAGCGTGGCAGAAAGGGGGCTCGGCGAGCAGTACTTC. Its translation: CSVAERGLGEQYF.

This clonotype was seen many times. The rearrangement links TRBV5-1 to TRBJ2-1; 15 nucleotides line up with TRBD2. The CDR3 is made up of 17 amino acids. With V trimmed by 4 bases and J by 4 bases, 6 bases remained unmatched. Germline CDR1 and CDR2: SGHRS and YFSETQ. The CDR3 coding sequence is TGCGCCAGCAGCCCCAGGACTAGCGGGAGGGAGTACAATGAGCAGTTCTTC. It translates to CASSPRTSGREYNEQFF.

The genes are TRBV5-6 and TRBJ2-2, with 8 nucleotides matching TRBD2. The V segment lost 1 base and the J segment 5 bases; nucleotides outside the gene matches: 10. CDR3 length: 17 residues. CDR1 is SGHDT and CDR2 is YYEEEE in the germline V gene. The CDR3 bases are TGTGCCAGCAGCTTGTTGTCGCGGGGGGTGATAACCGGGGAGCTGTTTTTT. The encoded protein is CASSLLSRGVITGELFF. The complete variable domain, with remaining parts taken from reference TRBV5-6 and TRBJ2-2, reads DAGVTQSPTHLIKTRGQQVTLRCSPKSGHDTVSWYQQALGQGPQFIFQYYEEEERQRGNFPDRFSGHQFPNYSSELNVNALLLGDSALYLCASSLLSRGVITGELFFGEGSRLTVL.

The chain employs TRBV10-3 and TRBJ2-7; TRBD2 matches at 10 bases. With V trimmed by 4 bases and J by 2 bases, 2 bases remained unmatched. The CDR3 consists of 14 residues. Germline V gives CDR1 ENHRY, CDR2 SYGVKD. CDR3 loop: CAISAGTSAYEQYF. The CDR3 bases are TGTGCCATCAGTGCCGGGACTAGCGCCTACGAGCAGTACTTC.

V and J are TRBV7-3 and TRBJ2-3; maybe TRBD2 (7 bases). Germline assignment: CDR1 SGHTA and CDR2 FQGTGA. V lost 4 bases, J lost 4 bases, and 12 bases lay in between. This CDR3 is built from 14 residues. The CDR3 here is CASSSLGGPDTQYF. As DNA, the CDR3 is TGTGCCAGCAGCTCCCTCGGGGGGCCAGATACGCAGTATTTT.

This chain uses TRBV7-6 with TRBJ1-5; perhaps TRBD1 as D (5 bases). This CDR3 contains 14 residues. The V gene lost 0 bases and the J gene lost 7 bases, with 10 bases spanning the gap. The germline CDR1 and CDR2 sequences are SGHVS and FNYEAQ. The CDR3 DNA reads TGTGCCAGCAGCTTAGCGGCGGGGCCCCAGCCCCAGCATTTT. Translating it yields CASSLAAGPQPQHF.

The rearrangement joins TRBV11-2 to TRBJ2-3, with D unclear. V lost 2 bases, J lost 1 base, and 10 bases lay in between. Germline values: CDR1 SGHAT, CDR2 FQNNGV. The CDR3 sequence is 15 residues long. CDR3 nucleotides: TGTGCCAGCAGCTTAATAAAGCCCGGCACAGATACGCAGTATTTT. It encodes CASSLIKPGTDTQYF.

This clonotype was detected only a few times. V usage is TRBV30 and J usage is TRBJ2-1; D call uncertain. Germline CDR1 is GTSNPN and CDR2 is SVGIG (reference sequence). V lost 1 base and J lost 8, with 9 bases in between. The CDR3 is 12 amino acids. The CDR3 DNA sequence: TGTGCCTGGAGTGCTCGACTGTATGAGCAGTTCTTC. Its translation is CAWSARLYEQFF.

This clonotype occurred many times. J is TRBJ1-2 and V is TRBV12-3 or TRBV12-4; tentative D call: TRBD1 (5 bases). The CDR3 loop spans 14 amino acids. Trimming removed 6 bases at V and 9 bases at J, with 20 bases between. The CDR3 coding sequence is TGTGCCAGCAGATACAGGTCGGATAGGCAGAGCTACACCTTC. As protein: CASRYRSDRQSYTF.

This clonotype occurred a few times. The V call is TRBV6-1, the J call TRBJ2-2, with TRBD1 matching 7 bases. V was pared by 6 bases and J by 4 bases, with 5 bases of the junction left unmatched. Per germline, CDR1 MNHNS and CDR2 SASEGT. CDR3 length equals 14 residues. The CDR3 loop is CASSNRGFTGELFF. Here the CDR3 DNA reads TGTGCCAGCAGCAACAGGGGATTCACCGGGGAGCTGTTTTTT.

The rearrangement links TRBV7-9 to TRBJ2-7; a possible D gene is TRBD2 (5 bases). This CDR3 comprises 13 residues. The germline CDR1 and CDR2 sequences are SEHNR and FQNEAQ (reference sequence). Trimming removed 4 bases from V and 6 bases from J, with 13 bases in between. CDR3: CASSSEGVGEQYF. The CDR3 region has the DNA TGTGCCAGCAGCTCTGAGGGCGTGGGCGAGCAGTACTTC.

This clonotype has only a few counts. The chain joins TRBV29-1 to TRBJ1-5, with 9 bases lining up with TRBD1. After removal of 0 bases from V and 4 bases from J, the junction contained 4 bases not matched to a gene. This CDR3 is 15 amino acids long. CDR1 is SQVTM, CDR2 ANQGSEA, per germline. In DNA, the CDR3 is TGCAGCGTTGAAGAGCACAGGGGGCAGAATCAGCCCCAGCATTTT. This encodes CSVEEHRGQNQPQHF.